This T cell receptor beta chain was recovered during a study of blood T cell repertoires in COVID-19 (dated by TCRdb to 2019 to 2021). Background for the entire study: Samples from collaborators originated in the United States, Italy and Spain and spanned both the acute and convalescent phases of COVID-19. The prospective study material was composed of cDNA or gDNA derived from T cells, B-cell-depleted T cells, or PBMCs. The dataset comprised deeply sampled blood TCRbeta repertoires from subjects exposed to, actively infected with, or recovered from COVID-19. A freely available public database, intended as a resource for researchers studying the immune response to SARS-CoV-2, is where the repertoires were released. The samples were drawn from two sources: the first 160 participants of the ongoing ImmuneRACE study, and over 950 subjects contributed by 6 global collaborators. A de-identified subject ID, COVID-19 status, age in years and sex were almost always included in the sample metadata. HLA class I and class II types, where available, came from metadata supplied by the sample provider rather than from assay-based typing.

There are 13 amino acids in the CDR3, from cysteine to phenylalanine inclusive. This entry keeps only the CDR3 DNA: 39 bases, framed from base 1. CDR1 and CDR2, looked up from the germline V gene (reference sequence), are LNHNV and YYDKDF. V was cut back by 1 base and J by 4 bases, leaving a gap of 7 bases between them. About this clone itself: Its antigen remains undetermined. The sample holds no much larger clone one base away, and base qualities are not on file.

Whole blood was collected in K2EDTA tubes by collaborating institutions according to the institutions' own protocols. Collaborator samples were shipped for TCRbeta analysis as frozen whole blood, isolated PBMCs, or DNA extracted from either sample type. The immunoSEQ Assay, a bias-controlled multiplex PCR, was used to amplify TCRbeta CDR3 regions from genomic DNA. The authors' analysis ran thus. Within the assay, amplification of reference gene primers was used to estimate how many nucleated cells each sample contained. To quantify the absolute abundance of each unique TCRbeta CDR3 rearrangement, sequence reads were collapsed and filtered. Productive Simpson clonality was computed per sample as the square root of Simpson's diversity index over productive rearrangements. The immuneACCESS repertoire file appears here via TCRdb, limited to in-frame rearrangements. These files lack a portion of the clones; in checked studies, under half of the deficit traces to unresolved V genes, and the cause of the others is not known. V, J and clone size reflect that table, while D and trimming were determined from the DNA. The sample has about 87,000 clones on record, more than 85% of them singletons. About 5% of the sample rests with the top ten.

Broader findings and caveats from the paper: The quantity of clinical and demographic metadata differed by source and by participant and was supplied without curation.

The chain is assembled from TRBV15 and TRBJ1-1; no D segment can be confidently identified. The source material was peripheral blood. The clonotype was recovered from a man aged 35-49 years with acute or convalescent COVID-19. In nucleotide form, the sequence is TGTGCCACCAGCAGAGCCCCTCTCACTGAAGCTTTCTTT. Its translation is CATSRAPLTEAFF.